The present TCR beta chain was sequenced within a study of graft-versus-host responses after intestinal transplantation. As for the study in general: Following induction with anti-thymocyte globulin, all recipients were given tacrolimus and steroids for around three years.

The study, taken as a whole, reports: GvH clones occurred in recipient marrow; some first appeared in ileum or blood. Individuals who had graft-donor T cell macrochimerism had allografts that showed high graft-versus-host to host-versus-graft clonal ratios.

A remark on this clone: Its target is unknown.

Trimming took 3 bases from V and 5 from J, leaving 13 bases between them. The CDR3 extends over 15 amino acids. Germline CDR1 is MGHRA and CDR2 is YSYEKL. Method: immunoSEQ multiplex PCR; TCRdb's copy keeps in-frame clones and lacks some. Of around 67,000 clones in the sample, 90% were seen once. The V gene is TRBV4-1, the J gene TRBJ2-2; D possibly corresponds to TRBD1 (6 bases). Sequenced here: unstimulated CD8+ T cells sorted from spleen or lymph node cells, sampled before transplant. The receptor was isolated from a human donor who was the organ donor for an intestinal transplant. As DNA, the CDR3 is TGCGCCAGCAGCCAGTCAGGGGCAGTTACCGGGGAGCTGTTTTTT. Protein product: CASSQSGAVTGELFF.